The T cell receptor (beta chain) under discussion was sequenced for a study of blood T cell repertoires in COVID-19. Study-level background: Whether acute or convalescent, the COVID-19 samples came from the United States, Italy and Spain. The cDNA or gDNA used as material had been derived from T cells, B-cell-depleted T cells, or PBMCs.

Authors' processing steps: Amplification of reference gene primers was used by the study to estimate nucleated cell counts. Method: immunoSEQ multiplex PCR; TCRdb's copy keeps in-frame clones and lacks some. V, J and clone size are taken as reported in that table, and D and trimming were inferred from the DNA itself. The data contain 55,000 to 70,000 clones, 80% to 85% of them singletons. V was cut by 4 bases and J by 3 bases, with 10 bases left in between. There are 13 residues in the CDR3. The V gene's germline CDR1 is SGHRS and CDR2 YFSETQ. The rearrangement joins TRBV5-1 to TRBJ1-1; D remains unclear. The sequence was obtained from an elderly man with acute or convalescent COVID-19. Sequenced: peripheral blood. For the CDR3, the DNA is TGCGCCAGCAGCCTCCGGTCCGACACTGAAGCTTTCTTT. It encodes CASSLRSDTEAFF.